Listed here is a single T cell receptor (beta chain). What it binds is unknown. TCRdb analysed the RT-PCR reads with MiXCR anew, one entry per CDR3 protein. Of 550,000 to 800,000 distinct CDR3 sequences listed, around 13% are singletons. The ends were cut back, 6 bases at V and 1 base at J, with 6 bases in the middle. The CDR3 loop spans 13 amino acids. Germline V gives CDR1 MNHNS, CDR2 SASEGT. The sample is drawn from a study of response to subunit inactivated influenza vaccine. Study outcomes and limitations: Authors suggested seasonal influenza vaccinations each recruit few new T cells.

The sequence was obtained from a man between 50 and 59 years old who received an inactivated influenza vaccine. The V call is TRBV6-1, the J call TRBJ2-2; no clear D. Sequenced here: PBMCs from blood, sampled around 15 days before vaccination. CDR3 sequence: CASRSGNTGELFF. Written as DNA, the CDR3 is TGTGCCAGCAGGAGTGGGAACACCGGGGAGCTGTTTTTT.